This TCR beta chain was recorded in a study of tissue T cells after allogeneic stem cell transplantation. As for the study in general: Tissue samples with histologically apparent lymphocytes on H&E review were prioritized for sequencing. Whole-study findings and limits: Motif-based clustering found tissue-specific repertoire signatures shared across patients, though few clones were shared.

Adult allogeneic hematopoietic cell transplant recipients with steroid-refractory graft-versus-host disease were prospectively enrolled for research autopsy. Every graft-versus-host disease patient had gastrointestinal disease and got several lines of graft-versus-host disease therapy. For this clone: The antigen remains unidentified.

Germline-derived CDR1 and CDR2 are SGHTA and FQGNSA. The germline V and J ends were trimmed by 1 base and 8 bases, with 12 bases remaining between them. The CDR3 spans 14 residues. Clones were sequenced by immunoSEQ multiplex PCR, and TCRdb holds only the in-frame ones, with some missing. The sample records about 800 clones, around two fifths being singletons. The chain couples TRBV7-2 to TRBJ2-1; possible D gene TRBD2, 6 bases. The specimen was ileal tissue, collected at autopsy. The clonotype originates from a female patient aged 35 to 69 with steroid-refractory graft-versus-host disease after an allogeneic stem cell transplant. Some T cells may be graft donor cells. Written as DNA, the CDR3 is TGTGCCAGCAGCTTAGTGGGGGGAGTGGATGAGCAGTTCTTC. It is translated as CASSLVGGVDEQFF.